One and the same sample provided the 27 T cell receptor beta chains below, sequenced in a study of technical replicates of blood from a few donors. TCRdb keeps only in-frame clones here, not all; method: immunoSEQ multiplex PCR. The table includes 79,000 or so clones, around 94% detected once. Sequencing was carried out using T cells isolated from PBMCs. Receptor source: a human donor in good health.

The chain recombines TRBV28 with TRBJ2-5; weak D call: TRBD1 (5 bases). Germline V CDR1 and CDR2: MDHEN, SYDVKM. Deletions cut 5 bases from V and 2 bases from J, with 21 bases between. The length of the CDR3 is 17 residues. For the CDR3, the DNA is TGTGCCAGCAGTCTACCCTCGGCAGGGAACTCGCAAGAGACCCAGTACTTC. Amino acids: CASSLPSAGNSQETQYF.

This chain joins TRBV7-2 and TRBJ2-1; possibly TRBD2 for D (7 bases). The CDR3 extends over 15 amino acids. Germline lookup yields CDR1 SGHTA and CDR2 FQGNSA. The V end lost 0 bases, the J end lost 7 bases, and 13 bases lay between the germline ends. CDR3 protein: CASSLARGGGNEQFF. As DNA, the CDR3 is TGTGCCAGCAGCTTAGCCCGCGGGGGCGGGAATGAGCAGTTCTTC. Based on the CDR3 plus reference TRBV7-2 and TRBJ2-1, the full variable domain is GAGVSQSPSNKVTEKGKDVELRCDPISGHTALYWYRQSLGQGLEFLIYFQGNSAPDKSGLPSDRFSAERTGGSVSTLTIQRTQQEDSAVYLCASSLARGGGNEQFFGPGTRLTVL.

The chain couples TRBV30 to TRBJ1-1, with D unresolved. The CDR3 length is 13 residues. Between the trimmed V and J ends, which lost 5 bases and 1 base, there was a span of 11 bases. The germline gives CDR1 GTSNPN, CDR2 SVGIG (reference sequence). CDR3 region: CAWVVYGNTEAFF. CDR3 DNA: TGTGCCTGGGTTGTTTACGGGAACACTGAAGCTTTCTTT.

The rearrangement uses TRBV19 and TRBJ2-1; the match to TRBD1 covers 9 bases. The V and J ends lost 5 bases and 3 bases, in that order; junction bases with no gene match: 5. Germline V gene sequence: CDR1 LNHDA, CDR2 SQIVND (reference sequence). CDR3 length: 15 residues. This CDR3 is CASSQTGGGYNEQFF. DNA for the CDR3: TGTGCCAGTAGTCAGACAGGGGGAGGCTACAATGAGCAGTTCTTC.

This sequence joins TRBV19 and TRBJ1-1, with D possibly TRBD1 on 5 matching bases. In germline, CDR1 is LNHDA, CDR2 SQIVND (reference sequence). This CDR3 contains 16 residues. The germline V and J ends were trimmed by 4 bases and 3 bases, with 18 bases remaining between them. This CDR3 reads CASSSHRTSFDTEAFF. Here the CDR3 DNA reads TGTGCCAGTAGTAGCCACAGGACGTCTTTTGACACTGAAGCTTTCTTT.

V gene TRBV28 combines with J gene TRBJ1-2, with 7 positions matching TRBD1. Germline V gene data show CDR1 as MDHEN and CDR2 as SYDVKM. CDR3 length: 15 amino acids. V dropped 5 bases and J dropped 6; count of bases not matched to a gene: 12. The CDR3 reads CASSTPTGSLHGYTF. The CDR3 DNA is TGTGCCAGCAGTACCCCGACAGGGAGTCTTCATGGCTACACCTTC.

This chain joins TRBV2 and TRBJ2-5; D perhaps matches TRBD2 (6 bases). This CDR3 region has 14 residues. Trimming stripped 4 bases from V and 7 bases from J, with 16 bases between. The germline V gene encodes CDR1 SNHLY and CDR2 FYNNEI. The CDR3 region has the DNA TGTGCCAGCAGTGCCGGGACTGACCTCCGGACCCAGTACTTC. It yields the protein CASSAGTDLRTQYF. Full variable domain (outside the CDR3, taken from reference TRBV2 and TRBJ2-5): EPEVTQTPSHQVTQMGQEVILRCVPISNHLYFYWYRQILGQKVEFLVSFYNNEISEKSEIFDDQFSVERPDGSNFTLKIRSTKLEDSAMYFCASSAGTDLRTQYFGPGTRLLVL.

V usage is TRBV5-1 and J usage is TRBJ1-2, with D perhaps TRBD1 (6 bases). V was trimmed by 3 bases and J by 2 bases, leaving 14 bases between them. Germline lookup yields CDR1 SGHRS and CDR2 YFSETQ. The CDR3 covers 15 residues. The CDR3 DNA reads as TGCGCCAGCAGCTCTCCGGGACAAGCGAACTATGGCTACACCTTC. Residues: CASSSPGQANYGYTF.

V usage is TRBV14 and J usage is TRBJ1-1; the D gene is possibly TRBD1 (5 bases). This CDR3 contains 15 residues. The ends were cut back, 2 bases at V and 5 bases at J, with 15 bases in the middle. CDR1 is SGHDN, CDR2 FVKESK, per germline. The CDR3 loop is CASSQLARGGTEAFF. The CDR3 region has the DNA TGTGCCAGCAGCCAACTTGCGAGGGGAGGAACTGAAGCTTTCTTT.

The V and J genes are TRBV7-2 and TRBJ1-1, with a weak D call TRBD1 (6 bases). This CDR3 comprises 15 residues. Trimming removed 4 bases from V and 0 bases from J, with 12 bases in between. Germline V gene sequence: CDR1 SGHTA, CDR2 FQGNSA. This CDR3 reads CASSYGTGLNTEAFF. The CDR3 nucleotides read TGTGCCAGCAGCTATGGAACAGGGCTGAACACTGAAGCTTTCTTT.

The chain carries TRBV7-3 and TRBJ1-1, with D maybe TRBD1 (5 bases). The CDR3 totals 15 residues. Germline V gene sequence: CDR1 SGHTA, CDR2 FQGTGA. The V end was cut by 2 bases, the J end by 0 bases, with 10 bases between. CDR3 loop: CASSLGTGMNTEAFF. CDR3 DNA sequence: TGTGCCAGCAGCTTAGGAACAGGAATGAACACTGAAGCTTTCTTT.

This clone was picked up one time. The V and J genes are TRBV7-9 and TRBJ2-3, with 9 bases lining up with TRBD2. CDR1 and CDR2 (germline): SEHNR, FQNEAQ (reference sequence). The junction had 8 bases not matched to a gene; V was cut back by 2 bases and J by 5 bases. This CDR3 contains 16 residues. For the CDR3, the DNA is TGTGCCAGCAGCTTAAGTAGCGGGAGAAGTAGAGATACGCAGTATTTT. Its protein is CASSLSSGRSRDTQYF.

The chain has TRBV28 and TRBJ2-1, with a possible D match to TRBD2 (6 bases). The germline V gene has CDR1 MDHEN and CDR2 SYDVKM. Trimming took off 3 bases at V and 0 bases at J, with 18 bases between the two ends. This CDR3 spans 18 amino acids. Written as DNA, the CDR3 is TGTGCCAGCAGTTTCCCCAAAAGCGGGTCTATCTCCTACAATGAGCAGTTCTTC. Amino acid sequence: CASSFPKSGSISYNEQFF.

The V call is TRBV6-6, the J call TRBJ2-7, with TRBD1 identical over 8 bases. J lost 4 bases, V lost 6 bases, and 8 bases had no gene match. From germline, CDR1 is MNHNY and CDR2 SVGAGI (reference sequence). This CDR3 has 14 amino acids. CDR3 coding DNA: TGTGCCAGCAGCCCCGGGACAGGCCGATACGAGCAGTACTTC. It yields the protein CASSPGTGRYEQYF.

CDR3 coding DNA: TGTGCCATCAGTGCATATCTCGTGGCAAGCGGTGAAAAACTGTTTTTT. This gives the protein CAISAYLVASGEKLFF. The chain employs TRBV10-3 and TRBJ1-4; the D is unclear. The germline V gene encodes CDR1 ENHRY and CDR2 SYGVKD. This CDR3 contains 16 residues. V lost 4 bases and J lost 7, with 19 bases in between.

The V and J genes are TRBV11-1 and TRBJ2-3, with 8 bases aligning to TRBD2. V shed 5 bases, J shed 0 bases, and the junction held 4 bases outside the gene matches. This CDR3 has 15 amino acids. Germline-derived CDR1 and CDR2 are SGHAT and FQDESV (reference sequence). This CDR3 is CASSQRLASTDTQYF. DNA of the CDR3: TGTGCCAGCAGCCAAAGACTAGCGAGCACAGATACGCAGTATTTT.

The chain has TRBV7-3 and TRBJ2-1, with 9 bases lining up with TRBD2. The junction had 5 bases not matched to a gene; V was cut back by 3 bases and J by 2 bases. Germline V lookup: CDR1 SGHTA, CDR2 FQGTGA. The CDR3 runs 16 residues. The DNA for the CDR3 is TGTGCCAGCAGCTTGATTAGCGGGAGTGCCTACAATGAGCAGTTCTTC. It specifies CASSLISGSAYNEQFF.

Only one count was recorded for this clone. The rearrangement links TRBV6-1 to TRBJ2-3; 10 bases line up with TRBD2. CDR1 MNHNS and CDR2 SASEGT come from the germline V gene. The V gene end was trimmed by 6 bases and the J gene end by 5 bases; junction bases not matched to a gene: 2. The CDR3 loop spans 13 amino acids. The CDR3 nucleotides are TGTGCCAGCAGGACTAGCGGGCTAGATACGCAGTATTTT. Its translation is CASRTSGLDTQYF.

The chain couples TRBV27 to TRBJ1-1; D unclear. The CDR3 length is 16 residues. Trimming cost V 0 bases and J 1 base, with 12 bases left between them. From germline, CDR1 is MNHEY and CDR2 SMNVEV (reference sequence). The CDR3 region has the DNA TGTGCCAGCAGTTTATCCCCGGGAGCGGGGAACACTGAAGCTTTCTTT. Translating gives CASSLSPGAGNTEAFF.

The chain combines TRBV23-1 with TRBJ2-5; TRBD1 agrees at 8 bases. TRBV23-1 is an ORF, and what it does is uncertain. The CDR3 is made up of 15 amino acids. Trimming took 4 bases from V and 2 from J; bases not matched to a gene: 6. CDR3 sequence: CASSRDRGLQETQYF. Written as DNA, the CDR3 is TGCGCCAGCAGTCGTGACAGGGGATTACAAGAGACCCAGTACTTC.

The V and J genes are TRBV2 and TRBJ1-5; the D gene is possibly TRBD1 (6 bases). The germline CDR1 and CDR2 sequences are SNHLY and FYNNEI. V dropped 8 bases and J dropped 7 bases, with 15 bases sitting between them. The CDR3 covers 13 residues. The CDR3 protein is CASERSGAQPQHF. Written as DNA, the CDR3 is TGTGCCAGCGAGCGGTCAGGGGCGCAGCCCCAGCATTTT.

This clone occurred once. The chain is built from TRBV2 and TRBJ2-7, with 10 nucleotides matching TRBD2. CDR1 is SNHLY and CDR2 is FYNNEI in the germline V gene. This CDR3 contains 11 residues. The junction had 3 bases not matched to a gene; V was cut back by 11 bases and J by 5 bases. This chain's CDR3 is CAVAGGNEQYF. CDR3 DNA: TGTGCCGTAGCGGGAGGCAACGAGCAGTACTTC.

This clone was seen only once. The chain is built from TRBV9 and TRBJ2-7; 13 nucleotides match TRBD2. Unmatched junction bases numbered 4, after V lost 4 bases and J lost 0 bases. The length of the CDR3 is 16 residues. Per the germline V gene, CDR1 is SGDLS and CDR2 is YYNGEE. CDR3 loop: CASSKGTSGTSYEQYF. CDR3 nucleotide sequence: TGTGCCAGCAGCAAGGGGACTAGCGGGACCTCCTACGAGCAGTACTTC.

The chain combines TRBV9 with TRBJ2-7; TRBD2 matches 9 bases. CDR1 and CDR2 (germline): SGDLS, YYNGEE. Trimming cost V 7 bases and J 0 bases; bases outside gene matches: 5. The CDR3 has 14 amino acids. CDR3 in amino acids: CASGGRANSYEQYF. DNA for the CDR3: TGTGCCAGCGGCGGGAGGGCTAACTCCTACGAGCAGTACTTC.

The genes are TRBV28 and TRBJ2-3, with 9 bases identical to TRBD1. Trimming removed 10 bases from V and 4 bases from J; junction bases left unmatched: 18. Germline CDR1 is MDHEN and CDR2 is SYDVKM. There are 17 residues in the CDR3. CDR3: CATLPSGTGIESDTQYF. CDR3 bases: TGTGCCACCCTACCATCCGGGACAGGGATAGAATCAGATACGCAGTATTTT.

The chain is built from TRBV5-4 and TRBJ2-7; 9 bases fit TRBD2. The CDR3 totals 14 residues. J gave up 1 base and V 2 bases, and 1 base lay outside the gene matches. Germline CDR1 SGHNT, CDR2 YYREEE (reference sequence). The DNA for the CDR3 is TGTGCCAGCAGCTTTCTAGCGGGGTCCTACGAGCAGTACTTC. Amino acid sequence: CASSFLAGSYEQYF. Based on the CDR3 plus reference TRBV5-4 and TRBJ2-7, the full variable domain is ETGVTQSPTHLIKTRGQQVTLRCSSQSGHNTVSWYQQALGQGPQFIFQYYREEENGRGNFPPRFSGLQFPNYSSELNVNALELDDSALYLCASSFLAGSYEQYFGPGTRLTVT.

The chain is built from TRBV2 and TRBJ2-7, with D perhaps TRBD2 (6 bases). The CDR3 loop spans 13 amino acids. In germline, CDR1 is SNHLY, CDR2 FYNNEI. Trimming stripped 10 bases from V and 2 bases from J, with 15 bases between. For the CDR3, the DNA is TGTGCCACCAGCGGCGGGACTGCCTACGAGCAGTACTTC. Protein: CATSGGTAYEQYF.